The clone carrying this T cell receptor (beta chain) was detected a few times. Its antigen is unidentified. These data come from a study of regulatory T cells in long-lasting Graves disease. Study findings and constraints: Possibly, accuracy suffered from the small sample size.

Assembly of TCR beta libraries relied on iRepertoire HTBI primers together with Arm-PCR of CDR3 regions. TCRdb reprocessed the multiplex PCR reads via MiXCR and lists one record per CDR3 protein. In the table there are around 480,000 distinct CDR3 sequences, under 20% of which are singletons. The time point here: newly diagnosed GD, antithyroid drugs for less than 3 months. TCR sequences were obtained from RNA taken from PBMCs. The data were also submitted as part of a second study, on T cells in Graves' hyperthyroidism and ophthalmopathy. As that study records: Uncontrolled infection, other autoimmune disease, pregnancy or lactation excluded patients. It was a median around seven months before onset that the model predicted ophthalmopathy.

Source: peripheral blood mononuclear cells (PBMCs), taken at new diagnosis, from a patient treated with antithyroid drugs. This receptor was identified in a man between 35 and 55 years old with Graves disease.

This CDR3 is CASSLSDRGLRYNEQFF. CDR3 sequence (DNA): TGTGCCAGCAGCTTATCGGACAGGGGACTTAGATACAATGAGCAGTTCTTC. The rearrangement links TRBV7-9 to TRBJ2-1; 9 positions match TRBD1. The CDR3 covers 17 residues. Germline-derived CDR1 and CDR2 are SEHNR and FQNEAQ (reference sequence). V shed 2 bases, J shed 4 bases, and the junction held 9 bases outside the gene matches.